This T cell receptor (beta chain) comes out of a study of blood T cell repertoires in COVID-19. Across the study: COVID-19 samples from acute and convalescent phases originated in the United States, Italy and Spain. T cells, B-cell-depleted T cells, or PBMCs provided the cDNA or gDNA that served as material.

J gave up 1 base and V 3 bases, and 4 bases lay outside the gene matches. The CDR3 runs to 15 residues. The V gene's germline CDR1 is LGHDT and CDR2 YNNKEL (reference sequence). Original methodology: Amplified reference gene primers provided the basis for estimating nucleated cell counts. Profiling relied on immunoSEQ multiplex PCR, and the TCRdb table lists in-frame clones only, not all of them. Clone size and V and J calls were adopted from that table, with D and trimming inferred from the DNA. The table records 200,000 to 250,000 clones, roughly nine tenths of them present only once. The gene calls are TRBV3-1 (or the pseudogene TRBV3-2) and TRBJ2-7, with 9 bases fitting TRBD1. Specimen: peripheral blood. This sequence was found in a woman aged 45-59 years with acute or convalescent COVID-19. CDR3 in amino acids: CASSQVTGGSYEQYF. The CDR3 nucleotides are TGTGCCAGCAGCCAGGTGACAGGGGGTTCCTACGAGCAGTACTTC.